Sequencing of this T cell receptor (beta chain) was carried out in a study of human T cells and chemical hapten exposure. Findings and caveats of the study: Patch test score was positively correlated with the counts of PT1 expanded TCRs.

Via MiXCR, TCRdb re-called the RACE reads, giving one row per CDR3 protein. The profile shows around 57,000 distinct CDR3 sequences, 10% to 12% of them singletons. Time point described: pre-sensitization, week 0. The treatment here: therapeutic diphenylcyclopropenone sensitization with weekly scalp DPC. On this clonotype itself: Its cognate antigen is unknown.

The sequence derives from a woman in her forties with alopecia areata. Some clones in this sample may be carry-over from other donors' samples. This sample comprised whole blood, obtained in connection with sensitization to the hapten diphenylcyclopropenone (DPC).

DNA for the CDR3: TGCAGTGCTAGTAGGGGACAAGGATACGAGCAGTACTTC. Amino acid sequence: CSASRGQGYEQYF. The chain combines TRBV20-1 with TRBJ2-7; a weak D match, TRBD1 (6 bases). V shed 3 bases and J shed 4 bases, with 13 bases lying between them. Germline CDR1 is DFQATT and CDR2 is SNEGSKA (reference sequence). The CDR3 is 13 amino acids.